The T cell receptor (beta chain) under discussion was sequenced for a study of tumor-infiltrating lymphocytes in localized non-small cell lung cancer (dated by TCRdb to about 2021). At the level of the whole study: The cohort covered several histologies, both smokers and never-smokers, and patients whose samples were collected after neoadjuvant chemotherapy. From each patient came resected tumor tissue plus uninvolved lung tissue from that same patient, and the uninvolved lung tissue was described as non-adjacent to the tumor. TCR sequencing was one of several integrated assays, alongside flow cytometry, multiplex immunofluorescence, RNA-seq, exome sequencing and proteomics, applied to the same patients. The overall ICON cohort comprised over a hundred surgical patients with localized non-small cell lung cancer whose tumors were resected. For roughly 56 patients, immunoSEQ T-cell fraction was compared between paired tumor and uninvolved lung. Broad study findings and their caveats: Tumor T-cell fraction from TCR sequencing was not associated with recurrence-free survival (p = 0.61). TCRbeta sequencing supported higher T cell infiltration in tumors than in uninvolved lung tissue, consistent with immunofluorescence CD3 counts. The TCR-derived T-cell fraction showed no difference between the flow cytometry-defined immunotypes IM1 (good prognosis) and IM2 (poor prognosis). Because assay coverage varied across patients depending on available tissue quantity, TCR sequencing was performed for only a subset of the cohort. Because different pieces of the same tissue were used for different assays, technical variation could not be separated from intratumor heterogeneity.

The immunoSEQ assay used for TCR sequencing gave the T-cell fraction in both tumor and uninvolved lung tissue. Processing in the source paper ran as follows. For survival analysis, patients were divided into high (upper tertile) and low (lower two tertiles) T-cell fraction groups, which were compared by log-rank test. A signed-rank test was used to test paired tumor versus uninvolved lung differences in T-cell fraction. The table was pulled from immuneACCESS by TCRdb, which kept in-frame rearrangements only. Such tables lose some clones; where checked, under half of the loss comes from unresolved V genes, and the rest has no known cause. V and J calls and clone size follow that table, whereas D and trimming were derived from the DNA. Across this sample there are approximately 4,900 clones, with 66% seen only once. Around three fifths of the sample goes to the ten largest clones. This clone came up a few times. What antigen it recognizes has not been identified. Base qualities are missing; no much larger clone stands one base away.

Patient enrollment in ICON started in the first half of 2016, and the final patient was enrolled in the second half of 2018. A subcohort of roughly 71 patients provided fresh tumor and matched uninvolved tissue for in-depth immune analyses, with TCR sequencing among those analyses. No cell sorting was done, and TCR sequencing was instead run on DNA isolated from bulk tissue. CDR1 and CDR2 are read off the germline V gene as SGHRS and YFSETQ. Its CDR3 holds 15 amino acids, cysteine through phenylalanine. Of the read, only the CDR3 DNA is kept; its 45 bases are in frame from base 1. The V and J ends are trimmed by 1 base and 10 bases, leaving 15 bases between them.

Here the chain combines TRBV5-1 and TRBJ1-6, with no D gene named confidently. The receptor's source is a human donor with non-small cell lung cancer. Material for sequencing was lung tumor tissue. The DNA sequence is TGCGCCAGCAGCTTGTCGATTAGGCTGGAGTCACCCCTCCACTTT. The translation is CASSLSIRLESPLHF. The CDR3 plus the reference TRBV5-1 and TRBJ1-6 genes for the other parts give the full variable domain: KAGVTQTPRYLIKTRGQQVTLSCSPISGHRSVSWYQQTPGQGLQFLFEYFSETQRNKGNFPGRFSGRQFSNSRSEMNVSTLELGDSALYLCASSLSIRLESPLHFGNGTRLTVT.